Sequencing of this TCR beta chain was carried out in a study of T cells after yellow fever vaccination. Whole-study context: The fractions with low cell numbers were processed using SMART-Seq v4 Ultra Low Input.

Via MiXCR, TCRdb re-called the 5' RACE reads, giving one row per CDR3 protein. Seen here are 350,000 or so distinct CDR3 sequences, around 8.1% observed once, and the top ten hold around 17%. This clonotype was picked up a small number of times. CDR1 SGHDT and CDR2 YYEEEE come from the germline V gene. Trimming cost V 0 bases and J 5 bases, with 14 bases left between them. There are 16 residues in the CDR3. The source is a man aged 18 to 30 who received the YFV17D yellow fever vaccine. This chain uses TRBV5-6 with TRBJ1-4, with unresolved D. The input for sequencing was PBMCs, taken 45 days after the first yellow fever vaccination. CDR3 DNA sequence: TGTGCCAGCAGCTTGGCGCCCGGGTCGCCGAATGAAAAACTGTTTTTT. As protein: CASSLAPGSPNEKLFF.